This entry describes one T cell receptor beta chain. The record originates from a study of blood T cell repertoires in COVID-19. About the research overall: Spain, Italy and the United States supplied samples that represented acute and convalescent COVID-19. Nucleic acid was either cDNA or gDNA, and it came from T cells, B-cell-depleted T cells, or PBMCs.

In the original analysis: Amplification of reference gene primers provided the estimated nucleated cell counts. Sequencing was performed with immunoSEQ multiplex PCR; in TCRdb, only in-frame clones are kept and a portion is missing. V and J calls and clone size come straight from that table; D and trimming were deduced from the DNA. Of a few hundred thousand clones listed, more than 85% were seen once; the top ten hold under 9%. Germline values: CDR1 SGHAT, CDR2 FQDESV (reference sequence). CDR3 size: 16 residues. Trimming took off 5 bases at V and 3 bases at J, with 16 bases between the two ends. The TCR originated in a woman aged 70-85 years with active or convalescent COVID-19. The rearrangement joins TRBV11-1 to TRBJ2-2, with D possibly matching TRBD2 (5 bases). Sequenced sample: peripheral blood. The CDR3 DNA follows: TGTGCCAGCAGCCGCACTAGGAACGGCGACACCGGGGAGCTGTTTTTT. Its protein is CASSRTRNGDTGELFF.